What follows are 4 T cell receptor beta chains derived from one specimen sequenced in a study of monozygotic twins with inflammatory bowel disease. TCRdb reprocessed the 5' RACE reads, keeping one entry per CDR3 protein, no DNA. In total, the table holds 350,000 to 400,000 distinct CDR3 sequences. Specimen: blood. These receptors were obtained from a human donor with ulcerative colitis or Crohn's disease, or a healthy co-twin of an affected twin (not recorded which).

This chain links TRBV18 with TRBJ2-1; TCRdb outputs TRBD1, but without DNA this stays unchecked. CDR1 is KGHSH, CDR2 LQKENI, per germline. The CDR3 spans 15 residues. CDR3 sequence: CVSSPNRQGSNEQFF. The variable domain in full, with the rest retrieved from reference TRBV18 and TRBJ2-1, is NAGVMQNPRHLVRRRGQEARLRCSPMKGHSHVYWYRQLPEEGLKFMVYLQKENIIDESGMPKERFSAEFPKEGPSILRIQQVVRGDSAAYFCVSSPNRQGSNEQFFGPGTRLTVL.

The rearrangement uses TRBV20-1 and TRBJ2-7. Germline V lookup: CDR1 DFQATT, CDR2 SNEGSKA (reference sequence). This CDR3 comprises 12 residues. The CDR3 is CSAKDGPYEQYF.

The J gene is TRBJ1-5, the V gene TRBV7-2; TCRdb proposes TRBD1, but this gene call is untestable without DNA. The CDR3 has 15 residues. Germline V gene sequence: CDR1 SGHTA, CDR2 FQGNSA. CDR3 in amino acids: CASRRTGTDNQPQHF.

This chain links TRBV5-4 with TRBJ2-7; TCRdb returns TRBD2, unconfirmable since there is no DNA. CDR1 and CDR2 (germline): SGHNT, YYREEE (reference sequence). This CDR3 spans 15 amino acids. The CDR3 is CASSLKAGGVYEQYF.